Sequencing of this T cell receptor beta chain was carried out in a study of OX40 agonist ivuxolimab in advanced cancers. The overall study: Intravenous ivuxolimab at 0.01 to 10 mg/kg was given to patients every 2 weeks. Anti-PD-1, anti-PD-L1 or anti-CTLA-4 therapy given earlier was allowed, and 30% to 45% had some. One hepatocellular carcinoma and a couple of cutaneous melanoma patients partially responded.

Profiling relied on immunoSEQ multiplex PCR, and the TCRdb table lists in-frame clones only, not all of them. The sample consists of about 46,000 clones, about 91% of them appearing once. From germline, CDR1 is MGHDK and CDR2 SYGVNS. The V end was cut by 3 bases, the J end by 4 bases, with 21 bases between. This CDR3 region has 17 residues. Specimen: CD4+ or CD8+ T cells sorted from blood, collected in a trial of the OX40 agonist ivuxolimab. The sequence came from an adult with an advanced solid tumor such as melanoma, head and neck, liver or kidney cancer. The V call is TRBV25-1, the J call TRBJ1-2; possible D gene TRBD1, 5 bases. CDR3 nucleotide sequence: TGTGCCAGCAGTGAGCTCTCCCCAGGTGGGGGGGTCTATGGCTACACCTTC. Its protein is CASSELSPGGGVYGYTF.